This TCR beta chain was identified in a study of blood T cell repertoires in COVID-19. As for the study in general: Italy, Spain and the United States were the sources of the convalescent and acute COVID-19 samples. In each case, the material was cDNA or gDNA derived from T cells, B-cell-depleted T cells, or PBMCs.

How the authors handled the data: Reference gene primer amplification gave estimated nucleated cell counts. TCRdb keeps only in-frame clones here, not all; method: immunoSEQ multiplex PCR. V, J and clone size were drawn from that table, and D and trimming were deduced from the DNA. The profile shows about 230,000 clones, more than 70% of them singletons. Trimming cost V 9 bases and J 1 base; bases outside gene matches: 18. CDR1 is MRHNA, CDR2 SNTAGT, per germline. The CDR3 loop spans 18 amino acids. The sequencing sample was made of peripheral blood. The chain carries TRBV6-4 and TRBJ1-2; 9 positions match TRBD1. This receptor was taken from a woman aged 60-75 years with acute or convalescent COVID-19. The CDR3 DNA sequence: TGTGCCAGGTCAGCGCGCTACTTGACAGGGGGAGTTAACTATGGCTACACCTTC. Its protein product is CARSARYLTGGVNYGYTF.